This TCR beta chain was found in a study of T cells after yellow fever vaccination. Study-wide results and limits: Reappearance after the booster was seen for most primary-vaccination clones, at around 95% CD4 and roughly 90% CD8.

TCR cDNA, made by 5'RACE template switching, carried an added universal primer site and UMIs. TCRdb fed the 5' RACE reads into MiXCR, producing one record per CDR3 protein. The profile shows 200,000 to 300,000 distinct CDR3 sequences, 10% to 15% of them singletons. This clonotype was seen repeatedly, ten times or more. Its antigen is unknown. This CDR3 has 10 residues. Trimming left V 4 bases short and J 4 bases short, with 4 bases between. Germline V lookup: CDR1 SQVTM, CDR2 ANQGSEA. This clonotype originated in a man younger than 45 who received the YFV17D yellow fever vaccine. The sequences come from CD4+ T cells sorted from PBMCs, collected 45 days after the yellow fever booster vaccination. The chain has TRBV29-1 and TRBJ2-5; D unresolved. The CDR3 DNA reads TGCAGCGTTGGAGGAGAGACCCAGTACTTC. This gives the protein CSVGGETQYF.